There are a few counts of the clone carrying this T cell receptor (beta chain). These data come from a study of beta chain features in type 1 diabetes. The CDR3 extends over 13 amino acids. Every bit of the isolated RNA underwent reverse transcription, so sequencing read expressed TCRB transcripts. The data were produced by immunoSEQ multiplex PCR, yet TCRdb's version contains in-frame clones alone and is incomplete. The repertoire consists of hundreds of thousands of clones, with roughly 13% occurring once and the leading ten covering roughly 0.035%. Sequenced: naive CD4+ T cells from blood. The origin of this receptor is a man aged 30 to 45 in good health. The chain employs TRBV21-1 and TRBJ1-5. TRBV21-1 is noted as a pseudogene. The CDR3 reads CASSDGEDQPQHF. The CDR3, as DNA: TGTGCCAGCAGCGATGGAGAGGATCAGCCCCAGCATTTT.